This T cell receptor (beta chain) was identified during a study of blood T cell repertoires in COVID-19. Across the study: The analysed material was cDNA or gDNA that came from T cells, B-cell-depleted T cells, or PBMCs.

Clinical history as reported by participants underpinned cohort assignment. The method was immunoSEQ multiplex PCR; TCRdb's version includes in-frame clones alone and lacks a portion of them. The sample records some 220,000 clones, around 86% being singletons. CDR3 length equals 16 residues. The V segment lost 0 bases and the J segment 2 bases; nucleotides outside the gene matches: 6. The germline V gene encodes CDR1 KGHSH and CDR2 LQKENI. The chain links TRBV18 to TRBJ2-5; 7 nucleotides match TRBD2. The sequence was collected from a woman in her forties with acute COVID-19. The sequencing sample was made of PBMCs or T cells enriched from blood (not recorded which). CDR3 sequence: CASSPPGRGRQETQYF. CDR3 coding DNA: TGTGCCAGCTCACCACCAGGGAGGGGCCGACAAGAGACCCAGTACTTC. The full variable domain, with the rest looked up from reference TRBV18 and TRBJ2-5, is NAGVMQNPRHLVRRRGQEARLRCSPMKGHSHVYWYRQLPEEGLKFMVYLQKENIIDESGMPKERFSAEFPKEGPSILRIQQVVRGDSAAYFCASSPPGRGRQETQYFGPGTRLLVL.